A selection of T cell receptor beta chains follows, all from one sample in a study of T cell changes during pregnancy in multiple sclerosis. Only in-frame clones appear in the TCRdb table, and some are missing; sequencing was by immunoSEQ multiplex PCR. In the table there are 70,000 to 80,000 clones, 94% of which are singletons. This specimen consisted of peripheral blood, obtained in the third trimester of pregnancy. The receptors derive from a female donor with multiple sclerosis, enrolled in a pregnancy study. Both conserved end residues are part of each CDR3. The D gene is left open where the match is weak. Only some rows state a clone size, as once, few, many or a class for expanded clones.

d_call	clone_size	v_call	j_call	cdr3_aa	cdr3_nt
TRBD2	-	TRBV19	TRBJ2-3	CASSIWTSGAKPGTQYF	TGTGCCAGTAGTATATGGACTAGCGGGGCGAAACCAGGTACGCAGTATTTT
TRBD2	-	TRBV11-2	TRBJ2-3	CASSLDGGASDTQYF	TGTGCCAGCAGCTTAGACGGGGGGGCGTCGGATACGCAGTATTTT
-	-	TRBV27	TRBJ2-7	CASNGGQRSYEQYF	TGTGCCAGCAATGGGGGCCAGCGCTCCTACGAGCAGTACTTC
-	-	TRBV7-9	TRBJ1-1	CASSFIDSMNTEAFF	TGTGCCAGCAGCTTTATCGACAGTATGAACACTGAAGCTTTCTTT
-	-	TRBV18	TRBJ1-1	CASSPLTLNTEAFF	TGTGCCAGCTCACCACTGACTTTAAACACTGAAGCTTTCTTT
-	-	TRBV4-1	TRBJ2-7	CASSQVAGGYYYEQYF	TGCGCCAGCAGCCAAGTGGCAGGGGGGTACTACTACGAGCAGTACTTC
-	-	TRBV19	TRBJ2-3	CASSMVGGFTDTQYF	TGTGCCAGTAGTATGGTCGGGGGATTCACAGATACGCAGTATTTT
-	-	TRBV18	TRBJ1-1	CASSPVAGRMNTEAFF	TGTGCCAGCTCACCAGTTGCAGGTAGAATGAACACTGAAGCTTTCTTT
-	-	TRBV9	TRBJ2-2	CASRSPRGPDTGELFF	TGTGCCAGCAGGTCCCCTCGAGGGCCCGACACCGGGGAGCTGTTTTTT
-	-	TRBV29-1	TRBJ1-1	CSVVAGVTEAFF	TGCAGCGTTGTGGCAGGGGTCACTGAAGCTTTCTTT
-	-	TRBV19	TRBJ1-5	CASSIMGLGHSNQPQHF	TGTGCCAGTAGTATAATGGGGCTCGGACATAGCAATCAGCCCCAGCATTTT
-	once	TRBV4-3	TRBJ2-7	CASSQESPSTRGQSYEQYF	TGCGCCAGCAGCCAAGAGTCTCCGTCGACCAGGGGCCAATCCTACGAGCAGTACTTC
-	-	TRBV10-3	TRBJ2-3	CAISAGQGGGDTQYF	TGTGCCATCAGTGCGGGCCAAGGGGGTGGCGATACGCAGTATTTT
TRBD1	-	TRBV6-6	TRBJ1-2	CASREGQGGGYTF	TGTGCCAGCAGGGAGGGACAGGGAGGTGGCTACACCTTC
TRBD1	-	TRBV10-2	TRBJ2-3	CASSETRGHPDTQYF	TGCGCCAGCAGTGAGACCAGGGGGCACCCAGATACGCAGTATTTT
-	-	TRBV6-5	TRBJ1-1	CASSYSRRAEAFF	TGTGCCAGCAGTTACTCGAGGCGGGCTGAAGCTTTCTTT
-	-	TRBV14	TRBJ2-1	CASSQVRGFDEQFF	TGTGCCAGCAGCCAAGTACGAGGGTTCGATGAGCAGTTCTTC
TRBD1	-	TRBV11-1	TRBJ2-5	CASSFARGSGETQYF	TGTGCCAGCAGCTTCGCCAGGGGGAGTGGAGAGACCCAGTACTTC
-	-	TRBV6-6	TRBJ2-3	CASRKGRAGVGDTQYF	TGTGCCTCCAGGAAGGGACGAGCAGGGGTGGGAGATACGCAGTATTTT
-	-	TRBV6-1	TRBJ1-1	CASSEVPGSTEAFF	TGTGCCAGCAGTGAAGTTCCAGGGTCCACTGAAGCTTTCTTT
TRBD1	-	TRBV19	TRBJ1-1	CASSTDRGTEAFF	TGTGCCAGTAGTACAGACAGGGGCACTGAAGCTTTCTTT
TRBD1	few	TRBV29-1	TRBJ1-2	CSVDRGQGYGYTF	TGCAGCGTTGACAGGGGGCAAGGCTATGGCTACACCTTC
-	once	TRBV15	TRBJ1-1	CATSTRFGGTEAFF	TGTGCCACCAGCACCCGATTCGGGGGCACTGAAGCTTTCTTT
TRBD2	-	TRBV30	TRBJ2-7	CAWRGHGGGYEQYF	TGTGCCTGGAGGGGTCACGGGGGGGGTTACGAGCAGTACTTC
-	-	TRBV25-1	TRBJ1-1	CASILSRGPNTEAFF	TGTGCCAGCATCCTCTCTAGAGGCCCGAACACTGAAGCTTTCTTT
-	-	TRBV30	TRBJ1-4	CAWKQQMNEKLFF	TGTGCCTGGAAGCAACAGATGAATGAAAAACTGTTTTTT
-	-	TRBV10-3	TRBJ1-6	CATMPGSEGSPLHF	TGTGCCACCATGCCGGGGAGCGAAGGTTCACCCCTCCACTTT
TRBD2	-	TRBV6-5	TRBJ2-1	CASSPTSGGSDEQFF	TGTGCCAGCAGCCCGACTAGCGGGGGGTCGGATGAGCAGTTCTTC
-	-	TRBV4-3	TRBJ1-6	CASSQRQEANSPLHF	TGCGCCAGCAGCCAAAGACAGGAAGCTAATTCACCCCTCCACTTT
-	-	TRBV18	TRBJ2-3	CASSPLGLSTDTQYF	TGTGCCAGCTCACCTCTGGGGCTCAGCACAGATACGCAGTATTTT
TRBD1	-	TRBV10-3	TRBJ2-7	CAISEGTGGSYEQYF	TGTGCCATCAGTGAGGGGACAGGGGGATCCTACGAGCAGTACTTC
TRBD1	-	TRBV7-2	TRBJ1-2	CASSLDRLYGYTF	TGTGCCAGCAGCTTGGACAGGCTCTATGGCTACACCTTC
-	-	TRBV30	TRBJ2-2	CACWGVSNTGELFF	TGTGCCTGTTGGGGGGTTTCGAACACCGGGGAGCTGTTTTTT
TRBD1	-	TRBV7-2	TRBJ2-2	CASSSWGQPNTGELFF	TGTGCCAGCAGCAGCTGGGGACAGCCGAACACCGGGGAGCTGTTTTTT
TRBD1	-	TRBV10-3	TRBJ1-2	CAIRKGQINYGYTF	TGTGCCATCAGGAAGGGACAGATCAACTATGGCTACACCTTC
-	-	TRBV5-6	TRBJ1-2	CASMVVSAPYGYTF	TGTGCCAGCATGGTCGTCAGTGCCCCTTATGGCTACACCTTC
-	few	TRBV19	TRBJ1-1	CASSPFGDTEAFF	TGTGCCAGTAGCCCCTTCGGGGACACTGAAGCTTTCTTT
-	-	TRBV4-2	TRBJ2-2	CASSQSSGVAGELFF	TGTGCCAGCAGCCAGTCCTCGGGGGTTGCCGGGGAGCTGTTTTTT
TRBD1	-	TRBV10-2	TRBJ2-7	CASSEVRQGDYEQYF	TGCGCCAGCAGTGAAGTTAGACAGGGAGACTACGAGCAGTACTTC
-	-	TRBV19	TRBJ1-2	CASHDPRTESRNHGYTF	TGTGCCAGTCACGACCCACGGACAGAATCCAGAAATCATGGCTACACCTTC
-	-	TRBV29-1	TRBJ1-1	CSVEGLKPEAFF	TGCAGCGTTGAGGGACTGAAACCTGAAGCTTTCTTT
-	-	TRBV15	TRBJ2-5	CATGHHQETQYF	TGTGCCACAGGACACCACCAAGAGACCCAGTACTTC
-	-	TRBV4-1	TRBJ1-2	CASQGFPAPESYGYTF	TGCGCCAGCCAGGGATTTCCAGCTCCGGAGAGCTATGGCTACACCTTC
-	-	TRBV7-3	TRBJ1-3	CASSFGNHCYF	TGTGCCAGCAGCTTCGGTAATCACTGCTATTTT
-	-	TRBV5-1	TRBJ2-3	CASSLEMGADTQYF	TGCGCCAGCAGCTTGGAGATGGGCGCAGATACGCAGTATTTT
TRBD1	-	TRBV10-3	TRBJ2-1	CAISESWTGSYNEQFF	TGTGCCATCAGTGAGTCCTGGACAGGTTCCTACAATGAGCAGTTCTTC
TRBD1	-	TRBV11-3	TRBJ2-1	CASSTGGGIAYNEQFF	TGTGCCAGCAGCACAGGGGGCGGGATTGCCTACAATGAGCAGTTCTTC